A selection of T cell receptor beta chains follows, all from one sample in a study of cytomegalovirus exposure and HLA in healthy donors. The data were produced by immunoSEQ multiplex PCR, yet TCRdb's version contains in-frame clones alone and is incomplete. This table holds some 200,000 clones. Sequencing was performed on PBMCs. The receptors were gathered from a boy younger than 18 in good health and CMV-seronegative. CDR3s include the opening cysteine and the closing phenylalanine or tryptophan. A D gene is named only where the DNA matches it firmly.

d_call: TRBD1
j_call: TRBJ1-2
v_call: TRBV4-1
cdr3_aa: CASSQDGQGAWGYTF
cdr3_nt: TGCGCCAGCAGCCAAGATGGACAGGGGGCTTGGGGCTACACCTTC

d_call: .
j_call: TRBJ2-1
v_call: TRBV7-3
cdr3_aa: CASRQGGAWFF
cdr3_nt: TGTGCCAGCAGACAAGGGGGGGCTTGGTTCTTC

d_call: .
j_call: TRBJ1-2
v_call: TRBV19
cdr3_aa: CASSPTLQVLYGYTF
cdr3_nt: TGTGCCAGTAGTCCGACGCTGCAGGTTCTCTATGGCTACACCTTC

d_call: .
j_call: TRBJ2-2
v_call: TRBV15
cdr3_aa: CATSRGTLRGNTGELFF
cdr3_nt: TGTGCCACCAGCCGCGGGACTCTTAGGGGGAACACCGGGGAGCTGTTTTTT

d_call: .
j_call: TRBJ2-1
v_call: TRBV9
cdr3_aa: CASSVTAYSYNEQFF
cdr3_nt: TGTGCCAGCAGCGTGACAGCTTATTCCTACAATGAGCAGTTCTTC

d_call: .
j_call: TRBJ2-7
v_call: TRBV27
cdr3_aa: CASSFAGPYEQYF
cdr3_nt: TGTGCCAGCAGTTTCGCGGGTCCCTACGAGCAGTACTTC

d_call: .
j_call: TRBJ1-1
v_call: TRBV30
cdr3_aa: CAWSTPSTAFF
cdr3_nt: TGTGCCTGGAGTACACCCTCAACGGCTTTCTTT

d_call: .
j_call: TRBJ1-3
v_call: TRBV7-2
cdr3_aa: CASSREALEFSGNTIYF
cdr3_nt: TGCGCCAGTTCGAGGGAAGCGCTTGAATTCTCTGGAAACACCATATATTTT

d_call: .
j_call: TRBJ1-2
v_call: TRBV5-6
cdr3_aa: CASSPAWGFGYTF
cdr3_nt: TGTGCCAGCAGCCCCGCCTGGGGCTTTGGCTACACCTTC

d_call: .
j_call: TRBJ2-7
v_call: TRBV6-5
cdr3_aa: CASSYRSGSYEQYF
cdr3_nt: TGTGCCAGCAGTTACCGGTCAGGCTCCTACGAGCAGTACTTC

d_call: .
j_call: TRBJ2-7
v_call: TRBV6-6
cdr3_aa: CASSYEGDSYEQYF
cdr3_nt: TGTGCCAGCAGTTACGAGGGGGACTCCTACGAGCAGTACTTC

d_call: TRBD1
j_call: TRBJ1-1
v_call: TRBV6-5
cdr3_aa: CASNPRTGISTEAFF
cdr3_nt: TGTGCCAGCAATCCCCGGACAGGGATAAGTACTGAAGCTTTCTTT

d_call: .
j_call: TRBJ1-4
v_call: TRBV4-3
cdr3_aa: CASSQEGGGWKSGEKLFF
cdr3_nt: TGCGCCAGCAGCCAAGAGGGGGGGGGCTGGAAGTCCGGTGAAAAACTGTTTTTT

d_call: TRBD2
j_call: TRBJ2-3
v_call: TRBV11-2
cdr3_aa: CASSLGLAGVPTDTQYF
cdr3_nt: TGTGCCAGCAGCTTAGGCCTAGCGGGGGTTCCCACAGATACGCAGTATTTT

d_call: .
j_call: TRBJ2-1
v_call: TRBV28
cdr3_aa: CASSFSSRPRDEQFF
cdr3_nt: TGTGCCAGCAGTTTTAGCTCTAGGCCGAGGGATGAGCAGTTCTTC

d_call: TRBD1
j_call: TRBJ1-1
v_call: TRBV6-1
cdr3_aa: CASSEQTGMNTEAFF
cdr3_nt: TGTGCCAGCAGTGAACAGACAGGGATGAACACTGAAGCTTTCTTT

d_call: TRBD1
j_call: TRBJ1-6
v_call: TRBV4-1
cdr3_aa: CASSREDRGFSPLHF
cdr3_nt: TGCGCCAGCAGCCGCGAGGACAGGGGCTTTTCACCCCTCCACTTT

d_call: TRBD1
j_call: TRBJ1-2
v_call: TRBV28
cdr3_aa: CASSSPDRAYGYTF
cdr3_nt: TGTGCCAGCAGTTCCCCCGACAGGGCCTATGGCTACACCTTC

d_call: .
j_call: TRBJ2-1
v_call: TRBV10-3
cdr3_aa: CAISEPTKGGKQFF
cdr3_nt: TGTGCCATCAGTGAGCCAACCAAGGGAGGTAAGCAGTTCTTC

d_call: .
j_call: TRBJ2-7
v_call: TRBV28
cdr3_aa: CASSFPLLGVQIPYEQYF
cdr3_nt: TGTGCCAGCAGTTTTCCTCTCCTAGGGGTCCAAATTCCCTACGAGCAGTACTTC

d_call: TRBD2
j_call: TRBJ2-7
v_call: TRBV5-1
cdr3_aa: CASSLFLLAGDSSEQYF
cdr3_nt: TGCGCCAGCAGCCTCTTCTTACTAGCGGGGGATTCGTCCGAGCAGTACTTC

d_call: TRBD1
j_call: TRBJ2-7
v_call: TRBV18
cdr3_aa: CASSPGQGNEQYF
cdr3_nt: TGTGCCAGCTCGCCGGGACAGGGTAACGAGCAGTACTTC

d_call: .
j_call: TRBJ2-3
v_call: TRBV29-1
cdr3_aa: CSVTGLKNTDTQYF
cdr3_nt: TGCAGCGTTACGGGACTCAAAAACACAGATACGCAGTATTTT

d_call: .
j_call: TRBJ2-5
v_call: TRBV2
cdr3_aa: CANRGIEETQYF
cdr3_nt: TGTGCCAACCGGGGGATAGAAGAGACCCAGTACTTC

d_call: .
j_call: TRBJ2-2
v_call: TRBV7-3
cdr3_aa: CASSSMNTGELFF
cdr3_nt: TGTGCCAGCAGCTCAATGAACACCGGGGAGCTGTTTTTT

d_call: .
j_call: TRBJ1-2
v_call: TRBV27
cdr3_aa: CASNLAQNYGYTF
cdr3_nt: TGTGCCAGCAACCTCGCCCAGAACTATGGCTACACCTTC

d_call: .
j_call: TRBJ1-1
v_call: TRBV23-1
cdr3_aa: CASSQIEKRPFF
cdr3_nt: TGCGCCAGCAGTCAAATTGAGAAGAGGCCTTTCTTT

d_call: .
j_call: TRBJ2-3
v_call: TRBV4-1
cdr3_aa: CASSQDRGGDPTDTQYF
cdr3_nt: TGCGCCAGCAGCCAAGATCGAGGCGGGGACCCCACAGATACGCAGTATTTT

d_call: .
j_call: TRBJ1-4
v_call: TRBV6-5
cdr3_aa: CASSYTWGRSNEKLFF
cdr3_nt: TGTGCCAGCAGTTATACGTGGGGGCGTTCTAATGAAAAACTGTTTTTT

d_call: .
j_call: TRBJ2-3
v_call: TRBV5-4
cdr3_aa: CASSFTVAGTDTQYF
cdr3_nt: TGTGCCAGCAGCTTTACTGTGGCGGGCACAGATACGCAGTATTTT

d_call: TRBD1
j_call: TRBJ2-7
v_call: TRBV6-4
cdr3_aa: CASRYPGTGEDEQYF
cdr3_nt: TGTGCCAGCAGGTACCCCGGGACAGGGGAAGACGAGCAGTACTTC

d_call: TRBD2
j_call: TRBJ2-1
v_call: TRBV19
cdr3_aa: CASRLGLAVYNEQFF
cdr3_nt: TGTGCCAGTAGGCTAGGACTAGCGGTCTACAATGAGCAGTTCTTC

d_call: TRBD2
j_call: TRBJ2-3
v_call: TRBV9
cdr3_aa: CASSPGAGGDTDTQYF
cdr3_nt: TGTGCCAGCAGCCCAGGGGCGGGGGGGGACACAGATACGCAGTATTTT

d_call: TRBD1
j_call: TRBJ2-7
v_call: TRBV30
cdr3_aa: CAWRRKQGISYEQYF
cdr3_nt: TGTGCCTGGCGCCGCAAACAGGGGATCTCCTACGAGCAGTACTTC

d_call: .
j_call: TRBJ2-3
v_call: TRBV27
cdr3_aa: CASSLMSPGDTQYF
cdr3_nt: TGTGCCAGCAGTTTGATGAGCCCTGGTGATACGCAGTATTTT

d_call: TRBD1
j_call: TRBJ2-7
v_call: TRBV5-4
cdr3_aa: CASSLGGGQGSYEQYF
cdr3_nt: TGTGCCAGCAGCTTAGGTGGAGGACAGGGGTCCTACGAGCAGTACTTC

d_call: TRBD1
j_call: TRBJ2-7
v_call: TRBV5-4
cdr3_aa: CASSLGQGSSYEQYF
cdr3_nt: TGTGCCAGCAGCTTGGGACAGGGGAGCTCCTACGAGCAGTACTTC

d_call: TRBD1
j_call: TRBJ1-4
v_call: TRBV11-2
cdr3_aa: CASRREGAGGEKLFF
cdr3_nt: TGTGCCAGCAGGCGAGAGGGGGCCGGGGGTGAAAAACTGTTTTTT

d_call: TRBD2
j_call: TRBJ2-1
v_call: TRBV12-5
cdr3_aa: CASGLAGDSYNEQFF
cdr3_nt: TGTGCTAGTGGACTGGCGGGGGACTCCTACAATGAGCAGTTCTTC